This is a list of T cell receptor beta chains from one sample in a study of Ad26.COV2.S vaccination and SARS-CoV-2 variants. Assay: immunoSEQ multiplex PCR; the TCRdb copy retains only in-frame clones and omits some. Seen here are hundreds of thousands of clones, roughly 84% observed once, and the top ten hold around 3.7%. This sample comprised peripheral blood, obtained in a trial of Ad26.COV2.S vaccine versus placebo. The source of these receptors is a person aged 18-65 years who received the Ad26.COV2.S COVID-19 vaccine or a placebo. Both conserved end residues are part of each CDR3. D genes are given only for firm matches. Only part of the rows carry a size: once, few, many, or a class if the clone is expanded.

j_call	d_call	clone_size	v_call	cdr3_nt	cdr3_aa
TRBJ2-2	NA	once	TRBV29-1	TGCAGCTTCTTCACGAACACCGGGGAGCTGTTTTTT	CSFFTNTGELFF
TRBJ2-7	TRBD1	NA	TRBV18	TGTGCCAGCTCACAATCCGGGACAGGGGGAGGGGAGCAGTACTTC	CASSQSGTGGGEQYF
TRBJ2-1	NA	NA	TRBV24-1	TGTGCCACCAAGGACAGTTACAATGAGCAGTTCTTC	CATKDSYNEQFF
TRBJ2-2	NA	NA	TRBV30	TGTGCCTGGAGTGTACTGGGGGGGCAACCCGGGGAGCTGTTTTTT	CAWSVLGGQPGELFF
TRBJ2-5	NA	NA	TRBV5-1	TGCGCCAGCAGCTTGATGGTGGACCAAGAGACCCAGTACTTC	CASSLMVDQETQYF
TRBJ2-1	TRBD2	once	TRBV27	TGTGCCAGCAGCCTGCAGAGCGGGGGTGGGTACAATGAGCAGTTCTTC	CASSLQSGGGYNEQFF
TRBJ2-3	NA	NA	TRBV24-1	TGTGCCACCAGTAACCCGGGGACAGATACGCAGTATTTT	CATSNPGTDTQYF
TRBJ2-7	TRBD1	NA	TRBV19	TGTGCCAGTAGTGGGGACAGGGGATGGGAGCAGTACTTC	CASSGDRGWEQYF
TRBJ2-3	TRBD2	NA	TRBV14	TGTGCCAGCAGCCACGGGGGGAGACTAGCGGGGAAATACACAGATACGCAGTATTTT	CASSHGGRLAGKYTDTQYF
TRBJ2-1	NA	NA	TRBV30	TGTGCCTGGAGTTCTATAGGGACGTACAATGAGCAGTTCTTC	CAWSSIGTYNEQFF
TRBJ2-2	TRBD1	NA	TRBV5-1	TGCGCCAGCAGCTTGAGACAGGGCGGCACCGGGGAGCTGTTTTTT	CASSLRQGGTGELFF
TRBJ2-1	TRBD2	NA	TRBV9	TGTGCCAGCAGCCGGGGACTAGCGAGGAATGAGCAGTTCTTC	CASSRGLARNEQFF